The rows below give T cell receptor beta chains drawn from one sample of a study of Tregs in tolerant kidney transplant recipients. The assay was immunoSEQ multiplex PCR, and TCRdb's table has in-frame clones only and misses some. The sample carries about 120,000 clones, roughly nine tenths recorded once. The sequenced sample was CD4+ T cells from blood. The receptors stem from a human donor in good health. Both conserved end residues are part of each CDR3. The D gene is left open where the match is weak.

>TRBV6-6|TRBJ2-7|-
CASRPRSQPYEQYF
TGTGCCAGCAGACCTCGGTCGCAGCCCTACGAGCAGTACTTC
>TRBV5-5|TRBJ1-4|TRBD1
CASSRDRVNEKLFF
TGTGCCAGCAGCCGGGACAGGGTTAATGAAAAACTGTTTTTT
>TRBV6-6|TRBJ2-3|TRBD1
CASSYPGTVTDTQYF
TGTGCCAGCAGTTACCCAGGGACAGTGACAGATACGCAGTATTTT
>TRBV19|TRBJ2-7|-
CASTTPLTGLGNEQYF
TGTGCCAGTACCACTCCGTTAACAGGGTTGGGGAACGAGCAGTACTTC
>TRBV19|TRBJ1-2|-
CASSTIANYGYTF
TGTGCCAGTAGCACTATAGCTAACTATGGCTACACCTTC
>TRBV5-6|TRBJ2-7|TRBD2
CASSLGRGAYYEQYF
TGTGCCAGCAGCTTGGGGCGGGGGGCGTACTACGAGCAGTACTTC
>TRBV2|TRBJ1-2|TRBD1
CASRANRGNGYTF
TGTGCCAGCAGGGCAAACAGGGGAAACGGCTACACCTTC
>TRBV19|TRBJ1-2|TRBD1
CASSTHEGGGDYGYTF
TGTGCCAGTAGTACCCACGAGGGAGGGGGCGACTATGGCTACACCTTC
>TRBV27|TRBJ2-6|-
CASSFASGANVLTF
TGTGCCAGCAGTTTTGCTTCTGGGGCCAACGTCCTGACTTTC
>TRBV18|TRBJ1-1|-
CASSQRVTEAFF
TGTGCCAGCTCACAAAGGGTCACTGAAGCTTTCTTT
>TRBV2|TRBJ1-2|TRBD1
CASIRTGGSYGYTF
TGTGCCAGCATTCGGACAGGGGGCTCCTATGGCTACACCTTC
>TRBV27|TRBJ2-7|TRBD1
CASSLRDRGGEQYF
TGTGCCAGCAGTTTAAGGGACAGGGGTGGCGAGCAGTACTTC
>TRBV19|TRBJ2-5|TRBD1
CATRATGGTETQYF
TGTGCCACCCGGGCGACAGGGGGAACAGAGACCCAGTACTTC
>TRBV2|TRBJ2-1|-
CASSRYSSYNEQFF
TGTGCCAGCAGTAGGTATAGCTCCTACAATGAGCAGTTCTTC
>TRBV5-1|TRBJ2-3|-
CASSLDLTQYF
TGCGCCAGCAGCTTGGATTTGACGCAGTATTTT
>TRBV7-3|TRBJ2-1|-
CASSPAGSNEQFF
TGTGCCAGCAGCCCCGCGGGGTCCAATGAGCAGTTCTTC
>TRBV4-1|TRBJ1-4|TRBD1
CASSLGQGVNEKLFF
TGCGCCAGCAGCCTAGGACAGGGGGTAAATGAAAAACTGTTTTTT
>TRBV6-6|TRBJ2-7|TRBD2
CASAGTMIYEQYF
TGTGCCAGCGCCGGGACTATGATCTACGAGCAGTACTTC
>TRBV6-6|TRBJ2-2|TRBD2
CASSPGLAGPGGELFF
TGTGCCAGCAGTCCGGGACTAGCGGGGCCCGGCGGGGAGCTGTTTTTT
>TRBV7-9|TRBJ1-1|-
CARARPDTEAFF
TGTGCCAGAGCTCGGCCGGACACTGAAGCTTTCTTT
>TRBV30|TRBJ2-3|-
CAWTVTGGGPDTQYF
TGTGCCTGGACCGTAACAGGAGGGGGCCCAGATACGCAGTATTTT
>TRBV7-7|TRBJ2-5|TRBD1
CASSFTGEGETQYF
TGTGCCAGCAGCTTCACAGGGGAAGGAGAGACCCAGTACTTC
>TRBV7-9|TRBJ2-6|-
CASSLGELGSGANVLTF
TGTGCCAGCAGCTTAGGGGAGCTGGGGTCTGGGGCCAACGTCCTGACTTTC
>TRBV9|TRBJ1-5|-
CASSADINQPQHF
TGTGCCAGCAGCGCTGACATAAATCAGCCCCAGCATTTT